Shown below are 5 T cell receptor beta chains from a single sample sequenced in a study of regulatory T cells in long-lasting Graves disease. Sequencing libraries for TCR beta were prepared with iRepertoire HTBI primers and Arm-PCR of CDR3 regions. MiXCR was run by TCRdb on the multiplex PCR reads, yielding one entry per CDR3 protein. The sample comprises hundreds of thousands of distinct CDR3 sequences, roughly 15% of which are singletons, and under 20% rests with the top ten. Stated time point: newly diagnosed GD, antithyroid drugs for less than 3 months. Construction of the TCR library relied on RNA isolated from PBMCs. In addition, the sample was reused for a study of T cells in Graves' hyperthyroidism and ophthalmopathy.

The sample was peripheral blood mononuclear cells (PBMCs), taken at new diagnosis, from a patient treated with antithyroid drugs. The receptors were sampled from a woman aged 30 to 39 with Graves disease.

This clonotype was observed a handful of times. CDR3 DNA: TGTGCCAGCAAATTGGGGGGCTTTCAGCCCCAGCATTTT. This encodes CASKLGGFQPQHF. The V gene is TRBV6-1, the J gene TRBJ1-5, with TRBD1 as a possible D gene (6 bases). The CDR3 contains 13 residues. Germline V gene sequence: CDR1 MNHNS, CDR2 SASEGT. With 7 bases removed from V and 6 bases from J, the gap between germline ends came to 13 bases.

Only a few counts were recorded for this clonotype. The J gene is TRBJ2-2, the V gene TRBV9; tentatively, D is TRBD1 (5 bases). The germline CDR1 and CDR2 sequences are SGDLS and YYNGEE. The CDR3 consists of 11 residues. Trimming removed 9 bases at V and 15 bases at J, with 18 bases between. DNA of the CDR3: TGTGCCAACCAGGGCCCCAAGAAGTTGTTTTTT. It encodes CANQGPKKLFF.

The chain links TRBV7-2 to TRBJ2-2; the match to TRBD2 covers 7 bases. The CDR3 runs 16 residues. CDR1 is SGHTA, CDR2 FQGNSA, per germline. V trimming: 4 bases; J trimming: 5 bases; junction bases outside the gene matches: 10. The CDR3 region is CASSYPKGRGTGELFF. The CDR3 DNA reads TGTGCCAGCAGCTACCCTAAGGGGAGGGGAACCGGGGAGCTGTTTTTT.

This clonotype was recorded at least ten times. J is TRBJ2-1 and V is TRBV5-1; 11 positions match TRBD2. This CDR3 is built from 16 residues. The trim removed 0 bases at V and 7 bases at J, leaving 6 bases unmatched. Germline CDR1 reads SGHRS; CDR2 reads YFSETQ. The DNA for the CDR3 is TGCGCCAGCAGCTTGGGAGTGACTAGCGGGATGAATGAGCAGTTCTTC. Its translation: CASSLGVTSGMNEQFF.

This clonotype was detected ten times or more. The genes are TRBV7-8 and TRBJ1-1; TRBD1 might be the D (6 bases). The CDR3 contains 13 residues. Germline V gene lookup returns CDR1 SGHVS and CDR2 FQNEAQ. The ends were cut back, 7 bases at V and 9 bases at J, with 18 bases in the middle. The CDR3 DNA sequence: TGTGCCAGCAACCCAGACGGGGGCCTAAAAGCTTTCTTT. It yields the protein CASNPDGGLKAFF.